This T cell receptor beta chain was identified in a study of blood T cells in healthy people across ages. CDR3 length: 17 residues. V dropped 0 bases and J dropped 11; count of bases not matched to a gene: 16. CDR1 LGHNA and CDR2 YSLEER come from the germline V gene. Using a J-beta primer mix together with a sample-barcoded 5' primer, a second PCR was run for roughly 6 to 11 cycles. From the 5' RACE reads, TCRdb called clonotypes with MiXCR, one entry per CDR3 protein. Of about 1.1 million distinct CDR3 sequences detected, approximately 38% appear once; the ten largest clones hold around 14%. The source of this sequence is a man aged 18 to 30 in good health. This chain uses TRBV4-3 with TRBJ2-5, with 9 nucleotides matching TRBD1. The sample comprised blood. The CDR3 region is CASSQDRGQGRYNEQYF. DNA of the CDR3: TGCGCCAGCAGCCAAGATCGGGGACAGGGACGATACAATGAGCAGTACTTC.